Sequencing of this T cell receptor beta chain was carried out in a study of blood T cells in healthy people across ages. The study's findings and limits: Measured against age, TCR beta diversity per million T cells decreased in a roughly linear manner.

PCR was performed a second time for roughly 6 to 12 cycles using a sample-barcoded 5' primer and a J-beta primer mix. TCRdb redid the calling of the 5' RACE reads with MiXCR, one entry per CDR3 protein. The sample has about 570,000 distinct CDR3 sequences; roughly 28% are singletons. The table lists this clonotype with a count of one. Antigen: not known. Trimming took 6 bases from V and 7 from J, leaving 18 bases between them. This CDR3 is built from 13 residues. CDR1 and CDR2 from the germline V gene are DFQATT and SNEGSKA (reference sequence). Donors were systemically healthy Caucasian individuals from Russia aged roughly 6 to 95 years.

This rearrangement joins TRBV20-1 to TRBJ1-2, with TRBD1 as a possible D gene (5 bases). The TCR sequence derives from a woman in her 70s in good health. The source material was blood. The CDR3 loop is CSATVGGVRGYTF. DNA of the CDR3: TGCAGTGCAACCGTGGGAGGGGTCCGTGGCTACACCTTC.